This T cell receptor beta chain was observed in a study of human T cells and chemical hapten exposure. From the RACE reads, TCRdb called clonotypes with MiXCR, one entry per CDR3 protein. The data contain fewer than 400,000 distinct CDR3 sequences, approximately 6.9% of them seen just once; the ten biggest clones take up 8% to 9%. This clonotype was recorded at least ten times. This CDR3 contains 13 residues. The germline gives CDR1 SQVTM, CDR2 ANQGSEA. Losses at the gene ends were 4 bases for V and 0 bases for J; bases not matched to a gene: 2. The sample's time point: patch test 1, 2 weeks after DPC sensitization. The treatment was: therapeutic diphenylcyclopropenone sensitization with weekly scalp DPC. Total RNA was isolated from unfractionated whole blood.

The sample was whole blood, taken in connection with sensitization to the hapten diphenylcyclopropenone (DPC). The rearrangement links TRBV29-1 to TRBJ2-5, with TRBD1 matching 7 bases. The TCR sequence derives from a woman in her late teens or twenties with alopecia areata. Some clones in this sample may be carry-over from other donors' samples. In DNA, the CDR3 is TGCAGCGTTGCCGGGACAGACCAAGAGACCCAGTACTTC. It is translated as CSVAGTDQETQYF.